This T cell receptor beta chain was identified during a study of CD8+CD57+ T cells in acquired aplastic anemia. Study-level information: The mean DNA yield obtained from sorted CD4+ and CD8+ cells came to roughly 3 ug. Findings and limits, study-wide: Both patients and controls carried the same twenty-nine CD8+ CDR3 sequences. CD8+ Simpson's diversity in patients was not significantly different from that in controls.

The V gene's germline CDR1 is ENHRY and CDR2 SYGVKD. The CDR3 covers 15 residues. On this clonotype itself: The target antigen is unknown. Mismatch with germline at one junction end may stem from a read error.

The study profiled TCR beta VDJ and CDR3 using genomic DNA as template. In TCRdb, the reads were re-called with MiXCR into one record per CDR3 protein. The sample has roughly 180,000 distinct CDR3 sequences, nearly 50% seen once. Flow cytometry had shown expanded CD8+CD57+ cells in the patients chosen for sequencing. Severe acquired aplastic anemia was the diagnosis recorded for all patients. Sequenced material: sorted CD4+, CD8+, or CD8+CD57+ T cells (not recorded which) from PBMCs. The sequence was collected from a human donor with aplastic anemia. The chain joins TRBV10-3 to TRBJ2-7; the match to TRBD1 covers 9 bases. Here the CDR3 DNA reads TGTGCCAGCAGTTACGGGACAGGGAACTCCTACGAGCAGTACTTC. This gives the protein CASSYGTGNSYEQYF.